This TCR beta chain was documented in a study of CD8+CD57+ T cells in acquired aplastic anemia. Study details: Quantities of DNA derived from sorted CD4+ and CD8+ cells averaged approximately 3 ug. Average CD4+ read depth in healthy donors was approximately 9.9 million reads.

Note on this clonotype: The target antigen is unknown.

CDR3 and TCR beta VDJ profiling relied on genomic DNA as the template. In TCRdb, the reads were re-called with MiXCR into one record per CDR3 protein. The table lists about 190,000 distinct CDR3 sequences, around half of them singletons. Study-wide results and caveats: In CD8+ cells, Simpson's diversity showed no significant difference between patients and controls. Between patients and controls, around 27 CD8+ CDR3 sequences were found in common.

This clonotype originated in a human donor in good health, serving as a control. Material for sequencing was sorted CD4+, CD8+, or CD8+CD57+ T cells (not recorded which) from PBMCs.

CDR3 amino acids: CATSREEGGVGTQYF. As DNA, the CDR3 is TGTGCCACCAGCAGAGAAGAGGGGGGGGTTGGTACGCAGTATTTT. This sequence joins TRBV15 and TRBJ2-3; TRBD2 might be the D (7 bases). The CDR3 consists of 15 residues. Trimming cost V 0 bases and J 8 bases, with 15 bases left between them. In germline, CDR1 is LNHNV, CDR2 YYDKDF (reference sequence).